This T cell receptor beta chain was obtained from a study of metastatic and nonmetastatic thyroid tumors. TCRdb re-processed the PCR reads through MiXCR. The sample shows around 16,000 clones, under 35% of them seen only once. No treatment had been given to any patient before thyroid surgery. There are a few counts of this clone. The sample was adjacent normal tissue. This clonotype was sampled from a female donor with papillary thyroid cancer or a benign thyroid nodule (not recorded which). Some clones in this sample may be carry-over from other donors' samples.

In DNA, the CDR3 is TGTGCCAGCAGTTTAACAGGCCGGGAATATCAGCCCCAGCATTTT. This encodes CASSLTGREYQPQHF. The J gene is TRBJ1-5, the V gene TRBV6-1; TRBD1 is a possible D gene (5 bases). Germline CDR1 reads MNHNS; CDR2 reads SASEGT. The CDR3 spans 15 residues. Trimming shortened V by 5 bases and J by 5 bases, and 16 bases separated the two germline ends.